This T cell receptor (beta chain) was sequenced for a study of T cells in Graves' hyperthyroidism and ophthalmopathy. Broader study findings: Blood also showed most of the thyroid clonotypes that were expanded above 0.001.

From RNA transcripts, TCR beta CDR3 regions were amplified. The HTBI primer set drove a first-round RT-PCR of the TCR CDR3. MiXCR, applied by TCRdb to the multiplex PCR reads, yields one record per CDR3 protein. The data hold 300,000 to 350,000 distinct CDR3 sequences, with around 20% observed a single time. As to this clonotype: Its target is not known. At one end, the junction sequence differs from germline, possibly due to a read error.

The CDR3 is 12 residues long. Patients counted as stable if ophthalmopathy did not develop within 18 months. This receptor was obtained from a woman aged 50 to 65 with Graves' hyperthyroidism. Sequencing used blood. This chain links TRBV12-3 or TRBV12-4 with TRBJ2-5, with 8 bases aligning to TRBD1. CDR3 loop: CASRYGTGYNNF. The CDR3 bases are TGTGCCAGCAGATATGGGACAGGATACAACAACTTC.